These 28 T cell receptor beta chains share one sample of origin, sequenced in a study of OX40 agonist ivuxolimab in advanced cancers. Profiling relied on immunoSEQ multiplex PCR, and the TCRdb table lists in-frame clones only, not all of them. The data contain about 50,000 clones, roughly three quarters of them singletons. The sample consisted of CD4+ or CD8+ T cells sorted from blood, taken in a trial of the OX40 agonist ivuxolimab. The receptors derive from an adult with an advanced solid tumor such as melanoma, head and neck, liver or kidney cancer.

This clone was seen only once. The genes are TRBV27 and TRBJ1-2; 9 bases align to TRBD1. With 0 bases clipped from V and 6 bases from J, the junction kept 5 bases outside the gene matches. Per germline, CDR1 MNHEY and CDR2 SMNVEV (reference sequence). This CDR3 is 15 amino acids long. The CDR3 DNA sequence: TGTGCCAGCAGTTTATCCGGGACAGGGATTGATGGCTACACCTTC. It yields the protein CASSLSGTGIDGYTF.

The CDR3 sequence is CAWSSQGGEQYF. In nucleotides, the CDR3 is TGTGCCTGGAGTAGCCAGGGAGGAGAGCAGTACTTC. The genes are TRBV30 and TRBJ2-7, with D perhaps matching TRBD2 (6 bases). CDR1 is GTSNPN, CDR2 SVGIG, per germline (reference sequence). V was trimmed by 2 bases and J by 7 bases, leaving 12 bases between them. The CDR3 is made up of 12 amino acids. Full variable domain (rest looked up from reference TRBV30 and TRBJ2-7): SQTIHQWPATLVQPVGSPLSLECTVEGTSNPNLYWYRQAAGRGLQLLFYSVGIGQISSEVPQNLSASRPQDRQFILSSKKLLLSDSGFYLCAWSSQGGEQYFGPGTRLTVT.

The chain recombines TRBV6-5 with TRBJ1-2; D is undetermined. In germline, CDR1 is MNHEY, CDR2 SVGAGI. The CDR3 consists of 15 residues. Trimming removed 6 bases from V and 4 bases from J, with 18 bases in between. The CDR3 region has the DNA TGTGCCAGCAGATTTAATAGGGAAAAATCCTATGGCTACACCTTC. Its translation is CASRFNREKSYGYTF.

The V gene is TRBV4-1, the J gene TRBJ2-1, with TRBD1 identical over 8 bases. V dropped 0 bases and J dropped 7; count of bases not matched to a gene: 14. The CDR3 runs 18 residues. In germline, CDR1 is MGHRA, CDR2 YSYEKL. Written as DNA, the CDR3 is TGCGCCAGCAGCCAAGAGGCGGGGACGGTGCAGGGGGCGAATGAGCAGTTCTTC. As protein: CASSQEAGTVQGANEQFF.

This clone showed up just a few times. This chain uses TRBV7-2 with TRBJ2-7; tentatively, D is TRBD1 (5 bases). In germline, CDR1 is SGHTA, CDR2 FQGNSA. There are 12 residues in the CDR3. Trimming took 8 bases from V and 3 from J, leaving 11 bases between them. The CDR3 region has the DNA TGTGCCAGCCGTGGGGCAGGCTACGAGCAGTACTTC. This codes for CASRGAGYEQYF.

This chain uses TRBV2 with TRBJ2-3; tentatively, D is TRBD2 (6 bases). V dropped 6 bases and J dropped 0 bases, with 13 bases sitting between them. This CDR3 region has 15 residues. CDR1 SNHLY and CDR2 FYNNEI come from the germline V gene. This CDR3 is CASSLDGTSTDTQYF. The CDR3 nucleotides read TGTGCCAGCAGCCTAGACGGGACTAGCACAGATACGCAGTATTTT.

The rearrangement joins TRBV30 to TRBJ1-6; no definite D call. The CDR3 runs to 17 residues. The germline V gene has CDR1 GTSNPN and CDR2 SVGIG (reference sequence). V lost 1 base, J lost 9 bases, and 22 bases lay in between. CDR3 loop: CAWSGYNWKTLPSPLHF. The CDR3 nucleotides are TGTGCCTGGAGTGGTTATAACTGGAAGACTCTCCCTTCACCCCTCCACTTT.

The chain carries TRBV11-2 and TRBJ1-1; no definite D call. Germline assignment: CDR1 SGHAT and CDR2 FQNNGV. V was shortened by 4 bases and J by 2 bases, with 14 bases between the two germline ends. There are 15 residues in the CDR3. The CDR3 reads CASSSNHIPNTEAFF. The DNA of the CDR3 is TGTGCCAGCAGCTCAAATCATATCCCCAACACTGAAGCTTTCTTT.

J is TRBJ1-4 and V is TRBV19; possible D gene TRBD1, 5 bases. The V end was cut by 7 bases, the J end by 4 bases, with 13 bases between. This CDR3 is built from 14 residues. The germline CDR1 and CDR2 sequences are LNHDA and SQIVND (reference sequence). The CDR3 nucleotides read TGTGCCAGTATGGGAGGGGAAGTTAATGAAAAACTGTTTTTT. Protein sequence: CASMGGEVNEKLFF.

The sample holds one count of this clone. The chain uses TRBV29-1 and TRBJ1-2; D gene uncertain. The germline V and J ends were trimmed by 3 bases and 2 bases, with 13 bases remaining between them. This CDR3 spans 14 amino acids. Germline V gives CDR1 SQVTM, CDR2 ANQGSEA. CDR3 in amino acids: CSVEGGMGNYGYTF. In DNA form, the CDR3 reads TGCAGCGTTGAGGGCGGGATGGGAAACTATGGCTACACCTTC.

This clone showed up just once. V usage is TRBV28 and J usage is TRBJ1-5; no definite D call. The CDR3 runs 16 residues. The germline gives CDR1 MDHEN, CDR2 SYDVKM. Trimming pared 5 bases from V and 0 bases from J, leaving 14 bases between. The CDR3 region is CASSPLGKGSNQPQHF. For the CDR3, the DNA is TGTGCCAGCAGTCCCCTCGGTAAGGGTAGCAATCAGCCCCAGCATTTT.

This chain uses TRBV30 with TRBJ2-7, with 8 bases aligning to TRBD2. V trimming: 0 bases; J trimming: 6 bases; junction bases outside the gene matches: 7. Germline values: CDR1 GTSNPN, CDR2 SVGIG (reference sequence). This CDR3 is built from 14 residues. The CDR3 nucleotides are TGTGCCTGGAGTGTACGAGCGGGAGCCTTCGAGCAGTACTTC. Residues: CAWSVRAGAFEQYF.

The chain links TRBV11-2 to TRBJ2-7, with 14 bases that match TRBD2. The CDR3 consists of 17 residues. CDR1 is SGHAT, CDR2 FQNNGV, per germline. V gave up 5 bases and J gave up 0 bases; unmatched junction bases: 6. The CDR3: CASSIGTSGSFSYEQYF. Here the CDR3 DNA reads TGTGCCAGCAGCATCGGGACTAGCGGGAGTTTCTCCTACGAGCAGTACTTC.

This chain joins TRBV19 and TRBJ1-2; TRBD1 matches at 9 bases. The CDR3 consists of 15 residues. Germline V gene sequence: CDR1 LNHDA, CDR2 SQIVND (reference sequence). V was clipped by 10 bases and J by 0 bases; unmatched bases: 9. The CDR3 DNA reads TGTGCCACTACCCGGGACAGGGCGGCTAACTATGGCTACACCTTC. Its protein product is CATTRDRAANYGYTF.

CDR3 sequence reads: CASSSGLAGGTDTQYF. CDR3 in DNA: TGTGCCAGCAGCTCAGGACTAGCGGGAGGCACAGATACGCAGTATTTT. The chain has TRBV7-7 and TRBJ2-3; 13 bases agree with TRBD2. This CDR3 has 16 amino acids. CDR1 is SSHAT and CDR2 is FNYEAQ in the germline V gene (reference sequence). V dropped 4 bases and J dropped 1; count of bases not matched to a gene: 2.

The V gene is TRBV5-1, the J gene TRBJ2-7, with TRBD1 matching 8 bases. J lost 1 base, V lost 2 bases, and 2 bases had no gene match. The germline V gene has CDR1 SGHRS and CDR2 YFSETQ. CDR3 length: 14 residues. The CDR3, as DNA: TGCGCCAGCAGCTTCCAGGGGGCGTCCTACGAGCAGTACTTC. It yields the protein CASSFQGASYEQYF. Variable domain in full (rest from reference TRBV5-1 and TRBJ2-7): KAGVTQTPRYLIKTRGQQVTLSCSPISGHRSVSWYQQTPGQGLQFLFEYFSETQRNKGNFPGRFSGRQFSNSRSEMNVSTLELGDSALYLCASSFQGASYEQYFGPGTRLTVT.

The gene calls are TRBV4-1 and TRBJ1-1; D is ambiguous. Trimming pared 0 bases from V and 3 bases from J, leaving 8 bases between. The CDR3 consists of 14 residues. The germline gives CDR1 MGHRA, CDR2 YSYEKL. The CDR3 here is CASSQDLRDTEAFF. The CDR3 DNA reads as TGCGCCAGCAGCCAAGATTTGAGGGACACTGAAGCTTTCTTT.

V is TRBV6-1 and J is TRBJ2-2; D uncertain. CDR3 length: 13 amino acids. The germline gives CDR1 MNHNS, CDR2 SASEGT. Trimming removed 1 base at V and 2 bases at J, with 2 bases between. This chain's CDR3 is CASSEGNTGELFF. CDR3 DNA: TGTGCCAGCAGTGAAGGCAACACCGGGGAGCTGTTTTTT.

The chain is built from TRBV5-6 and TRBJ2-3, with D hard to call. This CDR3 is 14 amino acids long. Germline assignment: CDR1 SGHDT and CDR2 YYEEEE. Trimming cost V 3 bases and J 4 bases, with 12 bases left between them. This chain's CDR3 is CASSSSLTSDTQYF. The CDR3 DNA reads TGTGCCAGCAGCTCCTCACTAACATCAGATACGCAGTATTTT.

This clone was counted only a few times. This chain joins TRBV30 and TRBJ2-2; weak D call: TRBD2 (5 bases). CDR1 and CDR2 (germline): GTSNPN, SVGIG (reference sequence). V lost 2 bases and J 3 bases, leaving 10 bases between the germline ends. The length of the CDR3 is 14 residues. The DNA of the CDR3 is TGTGCCTGGAGTAGGGCGGAGGACACCGGGGAGCTGTTTTTT. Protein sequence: CAWSRAEDTGELFF.

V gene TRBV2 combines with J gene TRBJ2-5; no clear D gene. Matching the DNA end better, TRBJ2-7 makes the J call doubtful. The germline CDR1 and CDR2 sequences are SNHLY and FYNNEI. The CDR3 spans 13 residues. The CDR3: CASSGAVSYEQYF. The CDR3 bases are TGTGCCAGCAGTGGTGCGGTGTCCTACGAGCAGTACTTC.

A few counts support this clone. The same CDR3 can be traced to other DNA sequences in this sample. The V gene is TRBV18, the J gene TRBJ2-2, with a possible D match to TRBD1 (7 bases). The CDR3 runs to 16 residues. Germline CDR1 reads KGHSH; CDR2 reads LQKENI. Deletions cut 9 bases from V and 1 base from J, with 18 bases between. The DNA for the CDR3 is TGTGCCAGTCCCAGGAGGGGGCCCCTGAACACCGGGGAGCTGTTTTTT. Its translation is CASPRRGPLNTGELFF.

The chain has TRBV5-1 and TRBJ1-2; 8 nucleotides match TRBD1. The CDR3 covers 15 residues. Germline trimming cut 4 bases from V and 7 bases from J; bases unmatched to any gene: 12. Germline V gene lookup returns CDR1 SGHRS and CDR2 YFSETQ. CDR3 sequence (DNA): TGCGCCAGCAGCGCCCAGATGACAGGGGCCGGTGGCTACACCTTC. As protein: CASSAQMTGAGGYTF.

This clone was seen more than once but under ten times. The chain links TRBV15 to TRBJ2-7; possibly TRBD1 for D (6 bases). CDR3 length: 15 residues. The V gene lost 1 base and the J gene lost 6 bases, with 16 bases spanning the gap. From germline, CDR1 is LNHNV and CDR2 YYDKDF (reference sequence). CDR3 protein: CATSRVGSGVREQYF. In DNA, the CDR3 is TGTGCCACCAGCAGAGTGGGGTCAGGGGTTCGCGAGCAGTACTTC.

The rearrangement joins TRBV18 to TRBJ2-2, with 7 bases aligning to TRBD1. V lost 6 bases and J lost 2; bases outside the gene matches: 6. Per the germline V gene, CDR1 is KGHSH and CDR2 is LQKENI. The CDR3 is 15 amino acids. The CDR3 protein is CASSYGQDNTGELFF. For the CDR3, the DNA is TGTGCCAGCTCCTATGGACAGGACAACACCGGGGAGCTGTTTTTT.

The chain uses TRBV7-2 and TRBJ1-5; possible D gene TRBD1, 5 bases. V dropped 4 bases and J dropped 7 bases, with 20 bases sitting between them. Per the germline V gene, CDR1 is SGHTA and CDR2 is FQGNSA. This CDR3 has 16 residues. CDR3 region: CASSSGSRQGEQPQHF. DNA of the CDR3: TGTGCCAGCAGCTCAGGCTCGCGCCAGGGAGAACAGCCCCAGCATTTT.

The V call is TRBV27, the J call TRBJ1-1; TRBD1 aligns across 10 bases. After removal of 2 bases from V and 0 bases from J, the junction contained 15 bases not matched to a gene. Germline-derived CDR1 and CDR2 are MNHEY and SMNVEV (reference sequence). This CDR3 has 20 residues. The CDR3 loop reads CASSLEGSTGTGVMNTEAFF. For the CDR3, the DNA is TGTGCCAGCAGTTTAGAGGGGTCAACCGGGACAGGGGTCATGAACACTGAAGCTTTCTTT.

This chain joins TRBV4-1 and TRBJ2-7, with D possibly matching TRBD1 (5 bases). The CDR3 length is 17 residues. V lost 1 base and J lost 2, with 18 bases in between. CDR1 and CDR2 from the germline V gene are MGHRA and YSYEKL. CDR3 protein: CASSQGRARMSTYEQYF. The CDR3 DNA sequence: TGCGCCAGCAGCCAAGGCAGGGCTAGGATGTCTACCTACGAGCAGTACTTC.